This TCR beta chain originates from a study of sequential checkpoint blockade in melanoma. Study-level information: TCRbeta immunosequencing was performed on DNA from 91 pretreatment melanoma tumor samples. About two dozen patients had matched tumor biopsies before treatment and at week 13 after nivolumab or ipilimumab alone.

The treatment: randomized to nivolumab then ipilimumab (arm A) or the reverse (arm B). The repertoire was sequenced with immunoSEQ multiplex PCR; TCRdb's copy has only in-frame clones and lacks some. Here the sample spans tens of thousands of clones, under 35% being singletons. Deletions cut 6 bases from V and 8 bases from J, with 22 bases between. CDR1 and CDR2 (germline): MDHEN, SYDVKM. The CDR3 length is 16 residues. This clone was recorded a few times. Its antigen is as yet unknown. General study results and limits: Response in arm A was associated with pretreatment TIL clonality. Tumor T-cell fraction and clonality correlated with PD-L1 and CD8+ counts.

V is TRBV28 and J is TRBJ1-4; a weak D match, TRBD1 (5 bases). The sequence came from a human donor with melanoma. The source was tumor tissue (inferred from file names), collected from a patient given nivolumab and ipilimumab in sequence. The CDR3 DNA sequence: TGTGCCAGCAGCCTGGGGCAGGTCTCCTCATTGGAAAAACTGTTTTTT. Encoded protein: CASSLGQVSSLEKLFF.